The present entry profiles one T cell receptor beta chain with its context. Its antigen is still unknown. Base qualities are missing; no much larger clone stands one base away. This entry belongs to a study of blood T cells in healthy people across ages (dated by TCRdb to about 2015). Notes on the research overall: In model experiments, template switching captured roughly one uniquely barcoded TCR beta cDNA molecule for every two T cells. To track age-related changes in TCR beta repertoire diversity, the study relied on deep sequencing normalized with unique cDNA molecular identifiers. Donors were grouped into four age groups: young (average roughly 15 years), middle-aged (39), aged (around 60) and long-lived (just over 80). To avoid experimental bias, donors of different ages were distributed randomly across sequencing lanes. For two donors (one aged 18 to 30 and one aged 80 or older), the study analyzed two additional independent replicas of 1 million unique cDNA reads from the same blood draw.

The donors were around 39 Caucasian individuals from Russia, aged roughly 6 to 100 years, who were systemically healthy. Each donor gave roughly 11 milliliters of peripheral blood, drawn into EDTA-treated Vacutainer tubes. Ficoll-Paque density-gradient centrifugation was used to isolate PBMCs, with at least 7 million obtained per sample. Trizol reagent was used to extract total RNA from PBMCs, with at least 5.5 micrograms per sample. For every donor, an aliquot of PBMCs went through flow cytometry to measure the percentages of naive CD45RAhigh/CD27high T cells. Libraries were built with 5' RACE. Data came from an Illumina HiSeq 2500. A second PCR of roughly 7 to 11 cycles was performed with a sample-barcoded 5' primer and a J-beta primer mix. A template-switch 5' adaptor carrying 12 random nucleotides introduced a unique molecular identifier onto each TCR beta cDNA molecule. At least 2.5 million CDR3-containing paired-end reads were obtained from each sample. The Mint cDNA synthesis kit, primed by a TRBC-specific oligonucleotide, was used to synthesize first-strand cDNA from all RNA. Following uracil-DNA glycosylase treatment, a first 18-cycle PCR with universal primers M1SS and BC2_uni_R was performed on all cDNA. In the source study's methods: For normalization, 1 million high-quality reads, each with a distinct molecular identifier, were randomly selected from each sample. Instead of being binned into consensus sequences, reads that shared molecular identifiers were thrown out. CDR3 identification, clonotype clustering and error correction used MiTCR with a Q25 quality threshold and the strictest error-elimination algorithm. A nonparametric unseen species model using Euler transformation provided a lower-bound estimate of total TCR beta diversity. TCRdb passed the public sequencing reads through fastp at Q25 and MiXCR, retaining productive beta sequences. Rows with a matching CDR3 protein are joined into one entry that keeps the most common DNA and genes. The V and J calls and clone size come from TCRdb's table, not from the authors' own analysis. Present in this sample are more than 1,400,000 distinct CDR3 sequences, roughly 40% of which were seen just once. The leading ten clones occupy 7.9% of the sample.

The paper as a whole reports these results and caveats: Observed TCR beta diversity per million T cells fell roughly linearly with age, and a significant reduction was already apparent by age around 36. Estimates of total diversity from one million sequenced T cells were regarded as lower bounds and underestimates. The long-lived group showed more naive CD4+ T cells, fewer expanded clones and increased TCR diversity than the aged group, suggesting age selection. Observed TCR beta diversity correlated strongly with the percentage of naive T cells measured by flow cytometry. Because profiling used bulk unsorted PBMCs, naive and antigen-experienced compartments could not be compared conclusively. Because the CMV infection status of the donors was unknown, age-related changes in expanded clonotypes may potentially have been confounded.

This receptor was taken from a woman aged 18-29 years in good health. The sample taken for sequencing was blood.

CDR3 sequence: CASRETGGRNTEAFF. The DNA is as follows: TGTGCCAGCAGAGAGACAGGGGGCCGGAACACTGAAGCTTTCTTT. The chain is assembled from TRBV6-5 and TRBJ1-1, and 10 bases in between align with TRBD1. Measured from the cysteine to the phenylalanine, the CDR3 is 15 residues long. The sequence is cut down to CDR3 DNA, 45 bases in frame from base 1. V is pruned by 6 bases and J by 1 base, leaving 5 bases of the junction without a gene match. The CDR1 and CDR2 encoded by the germline V gene are MNHEY and SVGAGI.